This T cell receptor (beta chain) was recorded in a study of OX40 agonist ivuxolimab in advanced cancers. Study summary: People in dose escalation had one of these cancers: hepatocellular carcinoma, melanoma, renal cell or head and neck cancer.

The length of the CDR3 is 13 residues. The V gene's germline CDR1 is MNHNS and CDR2 SASEGT. V was clipped by 8 bases and J by 10 bases, with 18 bases between them. Blood sampling took place at baseline, cycle 4 day 1, and cycle 7 day 1. Here immunoSEQ multiplex PCR was the method, and the copy in TCRdb shows in-frame clones only, minus some. The profile shows around 100,000 clones, around 87% of them singletons. This sample comprised CD4+ or CD8+ T cells sorted from blood, obtained in a trial of the OX40 agonist ivuxolimab. The clonotype was recovered from an adult with an advanced solid tumor such as melanoma, head and neck, liver or kidney cancer. This chain connects TRBV6-1 to TRBJ2-1; tentatively, D is TRBD2 (6 bases). DNA for the CDR3: TGTGCCAGCCGGTTCCAAGGGACTGGCGAGCAGTTCTTC. This sequence encodes CASRFQGTGEQFF.